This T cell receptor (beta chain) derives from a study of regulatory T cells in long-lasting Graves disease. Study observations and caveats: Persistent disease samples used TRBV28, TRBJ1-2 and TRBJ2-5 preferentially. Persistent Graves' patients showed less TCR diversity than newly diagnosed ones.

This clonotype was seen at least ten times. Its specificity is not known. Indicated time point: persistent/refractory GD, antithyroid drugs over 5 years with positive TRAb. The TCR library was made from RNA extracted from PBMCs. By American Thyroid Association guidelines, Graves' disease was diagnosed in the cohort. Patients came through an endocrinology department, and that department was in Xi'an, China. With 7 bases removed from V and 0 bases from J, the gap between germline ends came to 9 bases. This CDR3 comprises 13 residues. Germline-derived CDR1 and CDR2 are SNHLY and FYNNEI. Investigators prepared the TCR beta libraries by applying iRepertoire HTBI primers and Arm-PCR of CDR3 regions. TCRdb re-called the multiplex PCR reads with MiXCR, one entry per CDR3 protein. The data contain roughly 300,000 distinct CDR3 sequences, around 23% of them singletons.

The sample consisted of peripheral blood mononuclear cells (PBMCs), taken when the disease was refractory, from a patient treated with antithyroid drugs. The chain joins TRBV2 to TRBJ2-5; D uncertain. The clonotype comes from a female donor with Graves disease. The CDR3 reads CASTSTYQETQYF. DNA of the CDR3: TGTGCCAGCACTAGTACGTACCAAGAGACCCAGTACTTC.